The clone carrying this TCR beta chain was counted once. Trimming removed 6 bases from V and 8 bases from J, with 10 bases in between. The CDR3 consists of 11 residues. Germline CDR1 reads LNHDA; CDR2 reads SQIVND (reference sequence). The data belong to a study of blood T cell repertoires in COVID-19. Sequencing was performed with immunoSEQ multiplex PCR; in TCRdb, only in-frame clones are kept and a portion is missing. The sample contains about 240,000 clones, roughly 82% of which appear only once. The source is an older woman with acute or convalescent COVID-19. The chain combines TRBV19 with TRBJ1-2; no clear D gene. Sequenced sample: peripheral blood. The CDR3 loop reads CASRTMSGYTF. CDR3 bases: TGTGCCAGTAGAACAATGTCGGGCTACACCTTC.